Presented here are 23 T cell receptor beta chains from one specimen sequenced in a study of spatial heterogeneity in lung cancer. TCRdb redid the calling of the 5' RACE reads with MiXCR, one entry per CDR3 protein. The profile shows 2,000 to 2,500 distinct CDR3 sequences, roughly 50% of them singletons. The time point denotes: blood at routine non-recurrence follow-up after resection. The specimen was PBMCs, collected at follow-up. The receptors shown here come from a female donor with early-stage non-small cell lung cancer.

As for this clonotype: Little can be read into the size of this beta chain, an off-target read in a library designed for alpha chains. V usage is TRBV7-2 and J usage is TRBJ2-3; 9 bases are a match to TRBD2. Germline-derived CDR1 and CDR2 are SGHTA and FQGNSA. The CDR3 is 17 residues long. J gave up 1 base and V 1 base, and 6 bases lay outside the gene matches. The CDR3 DNA reads as TGTGCCAGCAGCTTAGGTTGGCGGGAGGGCCGCACAGATACGCAGTATTTT. It yields the protein CASSLGWREGRTDTQYF.

A note on this clonotype: This beta chain is an unintended read in a library built for alpha chains; its size means little. For the CDR3, the DNA is TGCAGTGCTAGAGACGGGACAGCCCTGAGGGAGACCCAGTACTTC. This codes for CSARDGTALRETQYF. This chain uses TRBV20-1 with TRBJ2-5; the match to TRBD1 covers 7 bases. The CDR3 totals 15 residues. CDR1 is DFQATT, CDR2 SNEGSKA, per germline (reference sequence). V lost 0 bases and J lost 5; bases outside the gene matches: 9.

About this clonotype itself: This beta chain represents an off-target read in a library built for alpha chains; its size is of limited meaning. The chain links TRBV7-6 to TRBJ2-7; tentative D call: TRBD2 (6 bases). CDR3 size: 15 residues. CDR1 and CDR2 (germline): SGHVS, FNYEAQ. Trimming took 5 bases from V and 1 from J, leaving 15 bases between them. For the CDR3, the DNA is TGTGCCAGCAGCCTAGGAGGAGGGTGGTCCTACGAGCAGTACTTC. It encodes CASSLGGGWSYEQYF.

With respect to this clonotype: Because the library targeted alpha chains, this beta chain is an off-target read whose size means little. The V call is TRBV14, the J call TRBJ2-7; TRBD2 matches at 9 bases. Germline-derived CDR1 and CDR2 are SGHDN and FVKESK. The CDR3 contains 14 residues. With V trimmed by 4 bases and J by 7 bases, 8 bases remained unmatched. In DNA, the CDR3 is TGTGCCAGCAGCCCGACGGGGCTAGCGGGAGAGCAGTACTTC. This codes for CASSPTGLAGEQYF.

This clonotype came up a few times. The library was prepared for alpha chains; this beta chain is a stray read, so its frequency means little. The chain combines TRBV4-1 with TRBJ2-4, with D perhaps matching TRBD1 (7 bases). Trimming removed 1 base from V and 7 bases from J, with 11 bases in between. This CDR3 has 14 residues. Per germline, CDR1 MGHRA and CDR2 YSYEKL. CDR3 in amino acids: CASSQVAGGNIQYF. In nucleotides, the CDR3 is TGCGCCAGCAGCCAAGTGGCAGGGGGGAACATTCAGTACTTC.

This clonotype was counted a few times. In a library made to pick up alpha chains, this beta chain is a stray read with a size that means little. J is TRBJ2-3 and V is TRBV7-9; 10 nucleotides line up with TRBD1. J was trimmed by 6 bases and V by 4 bases; bases with no gene match: 7. The CDR3 consists of 15 residues. Per germline, CDR1 SEHNR and CDR2 FQNEAQ (reference sequence). This CDR3 reads CASSSTGTGVDTQYF. As DNA, the CDR3 is TGTGCCAGCAGCTCGACCGGGACAGGGGTTGATACGCAGTATTTT.

In this sample, this clonotype turned up once. This beta chain is an off-target read within a library intended for alpha chains, so its frequency means little. The chain carries TRBV6-4 and TRBJ1-6, with a tentative D call TRBD1 (6 bases). The CDR3 is 14 amino acids. Deletions cut 5 bases from V and 6 bases from J, with 11 bases between. CDR1 and CDR2 from the germline V gene are MRHNA and SNTAGT. The chain's CDR3 is CASSLGAGNSPLHF. As DNA, the CDR3 is TGTGCCAGCAGTTTGGGGGCTGGTAATTCACCCCTCCACTTT.

In this sample, this clonotype turned up a few times. The size of this beta chain means little, since it is a stray read in a library made for alpha chains. This rearrangement joins TRBV10-3 to TRBJ1-1, with 8 positions matching TRBD1. This CDR3 is 13 amino acids long. Germline V gene sequence: CDR1 ENHRY, CDR2 SYGVKD. J was trimmed by 0 bases and V by 10 bases; bases with no gene match: 4. This CDR3 is CATGQGLNTEAFF. For the CDR3, the DNA is TGTGCCACCGGACAGGGTTTGAACACTGAAGCTTTCTTT.

With respect to this clonotype: The library was designed around alpha chains, so this beta chain is a stray read whose abundance carries little weight. The J gene is TRBJ2-2, the V gene TRBV5-1, with D tentatively TRBD2 (5 bases). The CDR3 length is 14 residues. Germline CDR1 SGHRS, CDR2 YFSETQ. The germline V and J ends were trimmed by 3 bases and 5 bases, with 11 bases remaining between them. The CDR3 reads CASSSDGGTGELFF. As DNA, the CDR3 is TGCGCCAGCAGCTCCGATGGAGGTACCGGGGAGCTGTTTTTT.

On this clonotype itself: This beta chain was picked up by a library intended for alpha chains and is off target, so its count carries little meaning. The rearrangement uses TRBV29-1 and TRBJ2-3; 10 bases agree with TRBD2. Per germline, CDR1 SQVTM and CDR2 ANQGSEA. The CDR3 totals 14 residues. Trimming took 5 bases from V and 1 from J; bases not matched to a gene: 3. CDR3: CSVRGTSGTDTQYF. The CDR3 DNA reads TGCAGCGTTAGAGGGACTAGCGGCACAGATACGCAGTATTTT.

Regarding this clonotype: A library made for alpha chains picked up this beta chain off target, so its size means little. This chain joins TRBV9 and TRBJ2-2; TRBD1 might be the D (6 bases). The CDR3 sequence is 16 residues long. Germline lookup yields CDR1 SGDLS and CDR2 YYNGEE. Trimming took off 5 bases at V and 6 bases at J, with 20 bases between the two ends. The CDR3 coding sequence is TGTGCCAGCAGGGGGGCAGGGCTCCGCTCCGCCGGGGAGCTGTTTTTT. Translating it yields CASRGAGLRSAGELFF.

About this clonotype itself: The library was designed around alpha chains, so this beta chain is a stray read whose abundance carries little weight. The chain carries TRBV14 and TRBJ2-5; D remains unclear. Germline CDR1 is SGHDN and CDR2 is FVKESK. Trimming left V 0 bases short and J 5 bases short, with 13 bases between. CDR3 size: 15 residues. This chain's CDR3 is CASSQDVPDSETQYF. For the CDR3, the DNA is TGTGCCAGCAGCCAAGATGTTCCGGATTCGGAGACCCAGTACTTC.

On this clonotype: This beta chain lies outside the target of a library built for alpha chains; its clone size means little. This chain connects TRBV19 to TRBJ2-1; D may be TRBD2 (5 bases). Trimming stripped 5 bases from V and 10 bases from J, with 18 bases between. Germline CDR1 reads LNHDA; CDR2 reads SQIVND (reference sequence). The CDR3 totals 14 residues. The CDR3 region has the DNA TGTGCCAGTAGTGTTCGGGCGGGCCCGGGGGAGCAGTTCTTC. Its translation: CASSVRAGPGEQFF.

Note on this clonotype: This beta chain appears as a stray read in a library generated for alpha chains; its size is not informative. The chain links TRBV3-1 to TRBJ2-5; TRBD2 might be the D (5 bases). The ends were cut back, 6 bases at V and 2 bases at J, with 10 bases in the middle. CDR1 and CDR2 (germline): LGHDT, YNNKEL (reference sequence). The CDR3 has 13 amino acids. The CDR3: CASRDYLQETQYF. CDR3 nucleotides: TGTGCCAGCAGAGACTATCTGCAAGAGACCCAGTACTTC.

On this clonotype: For a library built for alpha chains, this beta chain is a stray read; little rests on its size. This chain links TRBV5-1 with TRBJ1-6, with TRBD1 as a possible D gene (6 bases). V was shortened by 2 bases and J by 7 bases, with 16 bases between the two germline ends. CDR1 and CDR2 (germline): SGHRS, YFSETQ. The CDR3 covers 16 residues. The CDR3 loop reads CASSLVPGHQNSPLHF. CDR3 DNA: TGCGCCAGCAGCTTAGTCCCGGGACACCAGAATTCACCCCTCCACTTT.

A few counts support this clonotype. The size of this beta chain means little, since it is a stray read in a library made for alpha chains. The chain uses TRBV11-2 and TRBJ2-2, with D hard to call. V lost 5 bases and J 6 bases, leaving 16 bases between the germline ends. The germline V gene has CDR1 SGHAT and CDR2 FQNNGV. The length of the CDR3 is 15 residues. CDR3 protein: CASSQISSPAGELFF. CDR3 in DNA: TGTGCCAGCAGCCAAATCTCTAGTCCCGCCGGGGAGCTGTTTTTT.

As for this clonotype: Being off target in a library aimed at alpha chains, this beta chain has a size of little meaning. The chain has TRBV7-8 and TRBJ2-1, with D unclear. The CDR3 is 13 residues long. The V gene's germline CDR1 is SGHVS and CDR2 FQNEAQ. V lost 0 bases and J 5 bases, leaving 5 bases between the germline ends. CDR3 loop: CASSLALNNEQFF. Written as DNA, the CDR3 is TGTGCCAGCAGCTTAGCACTGAACAATGAGCAGTTCTTC.

In its sample, this clonotype was seen once. This beta chain is an off-target read within a library intended for alpha chains, so its frequency means little. The chain carries TRBV4-1 and TRBJ1-1, with TRBD1 matching over 10 bases. The CDR3 is 16 amino acids. Germline loops: CDR1 MGHRA, CDR2 YSYEKL. The ends lost 5 bases at V and 6 bases at J; junction bases unmatched: 12. The CDR3 DNA reads as TGCGCCAGCAGCAGACCGGGACAGGGGAAGGTCCCTGAAGCTTTCTTT. Translated, it gives CASSRPGQGKVPEAFF.

With respect to this clonotype: This beta chain represents an off-target read in a library built for alpha chains; its size is of limited meaning. The chain uses TRBV18 and TRBJ2-3; the D is unclear. Germline lookup yields CDR1 KGHSH and CDR2 LQKENI. The length of the CDR3 is 14 residues. V dropped 3 bases and J dropped 4 bases, with 11 bases sitting between them. The CDR3 loop is CASSPLDGPDTQYF. In DNA, the CDR3 is TGTGCCAGCTCACCCTTGGACGGACCAGATACGCAGTATTTT.

This clonotype turned up a few times. This beta chain lies outside the target of a library built for alpha chains; its clone size means little. The chain carries TRBV19 and TRBJ2-3; D is possibly TRBD2 (5 bases). The CDR3 spans 16 residues. V was pared by 5 bases and J by 0 bases, with 15 bases between. Germline V gives CDR1 LNHDA, CDR2 SQIVND (reference sequence). The CDR3 coding sequence is TGTGCCAGTAGTTCCCGAGGGTCTCCTAGCACAGATACGCAGTATTTT. The encoded protein is CASSSRGSPSTDTQYF.

For this clonotype: Being off target in a library aimed at alpha chains, this beta chain has a size of little meaning. The chain has TRBV13 and TRBJ2-3, with D hard to call. The CDR3 has 15 residues. Trimming removed 3 bases from V and 0 bases from J, with 10 bases in between. The germline CDR1 and CDR2 sequences are PRHDT and FYEKMQ (reference sequence). DNA for the CDR3: TGTGCCAGCAGCTTCACGGATACTAGCACAGATACGCAGTATTTT. It yields the protein CASSFTDTSTDTQYF.

With respect to this clonotype: The library was prepared for alpha chains; this beta chain is a stray read, so its frequency means little. This rearrangement joins TRBV5-1 to TRBJ2-2; unclear D gene. CDR1 and CDR2 (germline): SGHRS, YFSETQ. The CDR3 consists of 15 residues. Trimming left V 3 bases short and J 0 bases short, with 9 bases between. The CDR3 bases are TGCGCCAGCAGCTCAACCTATACGAACACCGGGGAGCTGTTTTTT. It yields the protein CASSSTYTNTGELFF.

Points on this clonotype: Little can be read into the size of this beta chain, an off-target read in a library designed for alpha chains. V usage is TRBV20-1 and J usage is TRBJ2-1, with D hard to call. V gave up 5 bases and J gave up 10 bases, with 15 bases separating them. CDR3 size: 12 residues. Germline V gives CDR1 DFQATT, CDR2 SNEGSKA (reference sequence). The CDR3 region has the DNA TGCAGTGCTGATGCCGACCGAGCGGAGCAGTTCTTC. Translated: CSADADRAEQFF.